The next 10 T cell receptor beta chains were all read from a single sample in a study of shared clonotypes between healthy human individuals. TCRdb's copy holds only in-frame clones and misses some; the assay was immunoSEQ multiplex PCR. The table has around 2.1 million clones, about 93% seen once. Naive CD8 isolation took CD45RO-negative cells positively selected for CCR7 and excluded terminally differentiated effector memory CD45RA+ cells. The source material was naive CD8+ T cells from PBMCs. These receptors were taken from a man aged 18 to 29 in good health. Some clones in this sample may be carry-over from other donors' samples.

The chain uses TRBV4-3 and TRBJ2-3; 7 positions match TRBD1. Germline V lookup: CDR1 LGHNA, CDR2 YSLEER. The junction had 13 bases not matched to a gene; V was cut back by 5 bases and J by 2 bases. There are 17 residues in the CDR3. This CDR3 is CASSKLPRDSTTDTQYF. The CDR3 region has the DNA TGCGCCAGCAGCAAACTACCTAGGGACAGTACCACAGATACGCAGTATTTT.

This rearrangement joins TRBV28 to TRBJ2-6; possibly TRBD1 for D (5 bases). Germline V gene lookup returns CDR1 MDHEN and CDR2 SYDVKM. Trimming took off 4 bases at V and 2 bases at J, with 12 bases between the two ends. This CDR3 region has 16 residues. CDR3 DNA sequence: TGTGCCAGCAGTTGGCGGAAAGGGGCTGGGGCCAACGTCCTGACTTTC. Its protein is CASSWRKGAGANVLTF.

This sequence joins TRBV9 and TRBJ1-4; D gene unclear. This CDR3 has 13 amino acids. The germline V gene encodes CDR1 SGDLS and CDR2 YYNGEE. Deletions cut 7 bases from V and 5 bases from J, with 12 bases between. CDR3 coding DNA: TGTGCCAGCGGAGGCGGATTAAATGAAAAACTGTTTTTT. Translating gives CASGGGLNEKLFF.

This clone was counted a single time. The chain links TRBV15 to TRBJ2-5; weak D call: TRBD2 (6 bases). The J call may be mistaken, given a closer DNA end match to TRBJ2-7. Per the germline V gene, CDR1 is LNHNV and CDR2 is YYDKDF (reference sequence). The CDR3 consists of 14 residues. The CDR3 region has the DNA TGTGCCACCAGCAGAGCGGGAGTCCCCTACGAGCAGTACTTC. Translating it yields CATSRAGVPYEQYF.

The chain employs TRBV19 and TRBJ1-5, with 7 bases fitting TRBD1. The junction had 11 bases not matched to a gene; V was cut back by 6 bases and J by 0 bases. CDR3 length: 17 residues. Germline assignment: CDR1 LNHDA and CDR2 SQIVND (reference sequence). Here the CDR3 reads CASRPRQGVHSNQPQHF. Written as DNA, the CDR3 is TGTGCCAGTAGGCCTCGGCAGGGGGTTCATAGCAATCAGCCCCAGCATTTT.

The V call is TRBV12-5, the J call TRBJ2-2; 8 bases match TRBD1. V was pared by 3 bases and J by 9 bases, with 3 bases of the junction left unmatched. Germline V gene data show CDR1 as LGHNT and CDR2 as FRNRAP. The CDR3 spans 13 residues. This CDR3 is CASGFDRGRELFF. The CDR3 DNA sequence: TGTGCTAGTGGTTTTGACAGGGGCCGGGAGCTGTTTTTT.

As regards this clone: A much larger clone differs from this one at a single base, so this may be a read error. At the DNA level, this CDR3 is encoded by other sequences in the same sample as well. The CDR3 coding sequence is TGTGCCAGCAGTCCCTCCTACGAGCAGTACTTC. Amino acid sequence: CASSPSYEQYF. This chain uses TRBV7-9 with TRBJ2-7; no definite D call. The V end lost 6 bases, the J end lost 0 bases, and 3 bases lay between the germline ends. CDR1 is SEHNR, CDR2 FQNEAQ, per germline (reference sequence). The CDR3 is 11 amino acids.

On this clone: The same CDR3 also results from other DNA sequences found in this sample. The rearrangement links TRBV27 to TRBJ2-7; D is perhaps TRBD1 (7 bases). The ends were cut back, 5 bases at V and 7 bases at J, with 12 bases in the middle. This CDR3 is 12 amino acids long. The V gene's germline CDR1 is MNHEY and CDR2 SMNVEV (reference sequence). The CDR3 here is CASSLPGGEQYF. The CDR3 nucleotides read TGTGCCAGCAGTCTCCCAGGGGGGGAGCAGTACTTC.

The V and J genes are TRBV10-2 and TRBJ2-7; TRBD1 agrees at 11 bases. J lost 2 bases, V lost 4 bases, and 7 bases had no gene match. Germline V gene data show CDR1 as WSHSY and CDR2 as SAAADI. CDR3 length equals 16 residues. Written as DNA, the CDR3 is TGCGCCAGCAGTGGTCGGGACAGGGGGAGAACCTACGAGCAGTACTTC. This codes for CASSGRDRGRTYEQYF.

The rearrangement links TRBV27 to TRBJ1-1; D may be TRBD1 (6 bases). V dropped 6 bases and J dropped 6 bases, with 20 bases sitting between them. CDR1 and CDR2 (germline): MNHEY, SMNVEV (reference sequence). The CDR3 runs 15 residues. The CDR3: CASSPTLGGTPEAFF. CDR3 nucleotide sequence: TGTGCCAGCAGCCCCACCTTAGGGGGTACCCCTGAAGCTTTCTTT.